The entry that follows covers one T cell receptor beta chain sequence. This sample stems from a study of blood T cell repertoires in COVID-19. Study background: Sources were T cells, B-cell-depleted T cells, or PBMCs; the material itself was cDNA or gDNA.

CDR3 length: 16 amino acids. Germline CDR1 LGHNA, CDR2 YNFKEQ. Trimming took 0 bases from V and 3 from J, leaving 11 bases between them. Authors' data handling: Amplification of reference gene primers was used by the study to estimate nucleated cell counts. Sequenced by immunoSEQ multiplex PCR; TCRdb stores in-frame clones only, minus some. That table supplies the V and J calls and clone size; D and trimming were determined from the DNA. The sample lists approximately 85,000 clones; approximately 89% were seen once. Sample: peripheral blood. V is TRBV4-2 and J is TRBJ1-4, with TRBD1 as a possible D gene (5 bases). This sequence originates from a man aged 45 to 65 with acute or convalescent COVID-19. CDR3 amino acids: CASSQDKGFANEKLFF. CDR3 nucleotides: TGTGCCAGCAGCCAAGATAAGGGGTTTGCTAATGAAAAACTGTTTTTT.